This TCR beta chain was identified during a study of T cell responses to AZD1222 COVID-19 vaccine. About the study: The analysis combined second doses at about 4 or about 12 weeks.

This CDR3 has 16 amino acids. Only in-frame clones appear in the TCRdb table, and some are missing; sequencing was by immunoSEQ multiplex PCR. The sample has some 150,000 clones; roughly 89% are singletons. Study-wide results and limits: Spike-specific TCR repertoires showed rising breadth and depth after two AZD1222 doses.

A word on this clone: No antigen is known for it.

The TCR comes from an adult in good health. The sequences come from peripheral blood, collected on day 0 of AZD1222 vaccination. The chain is built from TRBV21-1 and TRBJ1-4. TRBV21-1 is a pseudogene locus. CDR3 amino acids: CASSKERAEYNEKLFF. The CDR3 DNA sequence: TGTGCCAGCAGCAAAGAGAGGGCAGAATATAATGAAAAACTGTTTTTT.